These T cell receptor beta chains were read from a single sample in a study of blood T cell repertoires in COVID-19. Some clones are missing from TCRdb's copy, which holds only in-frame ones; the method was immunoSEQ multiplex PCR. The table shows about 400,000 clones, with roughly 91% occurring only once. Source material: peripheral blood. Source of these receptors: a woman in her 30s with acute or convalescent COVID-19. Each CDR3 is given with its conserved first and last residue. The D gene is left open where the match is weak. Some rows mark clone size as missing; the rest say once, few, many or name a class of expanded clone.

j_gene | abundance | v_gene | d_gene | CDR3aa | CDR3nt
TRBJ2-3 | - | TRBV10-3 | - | CAISVGTSIYTDTQYF | TGTGCCATCAGTGTCGGTACTAGCATATACACAGATACGCAGTATTTT
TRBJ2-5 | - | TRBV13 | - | CASSLGQGKETQYF | TGTGCCAGCAGCTTAGGACAGGGTAAAGAGACCCAGTACTTC
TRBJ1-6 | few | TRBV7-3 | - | CASSFARYNSPLHF | TGTGCCAGCAGCTTCGCGCGTTACAATTCACCCCTCCACTTT
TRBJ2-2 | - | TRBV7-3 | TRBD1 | CASSQRTGQNTGELFF | TGTGCCAGCAGCCAACGGACAGGGCAGAACACCGGGGAGCTGTTTTTT
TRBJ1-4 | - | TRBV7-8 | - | CASSPSRTGNEKLFF | TGTGCCAGCAGCCCTAGCCGGACGGGGAATGAAAAACTGTTTTTT
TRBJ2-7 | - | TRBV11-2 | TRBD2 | CASSSSYGRLAEQYF | TGTGCCAGCAGCTCCTCTTACGGGAGGTTAGCGGAGCAGTACTTC
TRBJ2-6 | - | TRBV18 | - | CASSPVQVVANVLTF | TGTGCCAGCTCACCTGTACAGGTCGTGGCCAACGTCCTGACTTTC
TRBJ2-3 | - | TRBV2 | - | CASSERSTDTQYF | TGTGCCAGCAGTGAACGGAGCACAGATACGCAGTATTTT
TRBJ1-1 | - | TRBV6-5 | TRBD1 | CASSYGKKTGDTEAFF | TGTGCCAGCAGTTACGGAAAAAAGACAGGGGACACTGAAGCTTTCTTT
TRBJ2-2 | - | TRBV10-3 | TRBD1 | CAISEGTVGPSGELFF | TGTGCCATCAGTGAGGGGACAGTTGGCCCCTCCGGGGAGCTGTTTTTT
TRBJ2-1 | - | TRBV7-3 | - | CASSLGPLYGEQFF | TGTGCCAGCAGCTTAGGGCCCCTTTACGGTGAGCAGTTCTTC
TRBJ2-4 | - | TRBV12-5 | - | CASGLLGGENIQYF | TGTGCTAGTGGTTTGTTAGGGGGAGAAAACATTCAGTACTTC
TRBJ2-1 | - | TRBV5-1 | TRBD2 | CASSLDAGGYNEQFF | TGCGCCAGCAGCTTGGATGCGGGGGGGTACAATGAGCAGTTCTTC
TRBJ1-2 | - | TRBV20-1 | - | CSASEGPYYGYTF | TGCAGTGCTAGTGAGGGGCCCTACTATGGCTACACCTTC
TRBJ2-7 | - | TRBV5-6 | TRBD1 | CASSSGGGYEQYF | TGTGCCAGCAGTTCAGGGGGCGGCTACGAGCAGTACTTC
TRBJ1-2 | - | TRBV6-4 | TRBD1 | CASSGQGGGLGGYTF | TGTGCCAGCAGTGGACAGGGAGGAGGGCTGGGTGGCTACACCTTC
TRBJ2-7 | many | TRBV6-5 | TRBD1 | CASSPRTGREQYF | TGTGCCAGCAGCCCCAGGACAGGCCGGGAGCAGTACTTC
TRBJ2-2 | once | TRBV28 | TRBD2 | CASSLAGGRTGELFF | TGTGCCAGCAGTTTGGCGGGGGGGCGAACCGGGGAGCTGTTTTTT
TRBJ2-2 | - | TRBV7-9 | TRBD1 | CASSLGQGSGELFF | TGTGCCAGCAGCTTGGGACAGGGATCCGGGGAGCTGTTTTTT
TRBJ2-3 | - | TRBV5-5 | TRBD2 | CASNDLAGALTDTQYF | TGTGCCAGCAACGACTTAGCGGGGGCGCTCACAGATACGCAGTATTTT
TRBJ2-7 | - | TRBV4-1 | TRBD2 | CASSQDSSGEAYEQYF | TGCGCCAGCAGCCAAGACTCGAGCGGGGAAGCCTACGAGCAGTACTTC
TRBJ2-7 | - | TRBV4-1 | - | CASSQDLGEQYF | TGCGCCAGCAGCCAAGACCTCGGCGAGCAGTACTTC
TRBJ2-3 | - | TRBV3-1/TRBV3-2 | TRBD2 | CASSQNGLAGGPLDTQYF | TGTGCCAGCAGCCAAAACGGACTAGCGGGGGGCCCGCTGGATACGCAGTATTTT
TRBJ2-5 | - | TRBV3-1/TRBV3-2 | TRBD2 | CASSQGPGLADQETQYF | TGTGCCAGCAGCCAAGGTCCGGGACTAGCGGACCAAGAGACCCAGTACTTC
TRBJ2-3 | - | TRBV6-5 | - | CASRAGLLDTQYF | TGTGCCAGCAGGGCAGGGTTGCTAGATACGCAGTATTTT
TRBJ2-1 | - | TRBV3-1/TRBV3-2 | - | CASSPPGGRGYNEQFF | TGTGCCAGCAGCCCCCCCGGGGGGCGGGGGTACAATGAGCAGTTCTTC
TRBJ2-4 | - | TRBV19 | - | CASVRESIQYF | TGTGCCAGCGTCCGGGAGAGCATTCAGTACTTC
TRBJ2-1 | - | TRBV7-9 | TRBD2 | CASRFLLAGIVGEEFF | TGTGCCAGCAGATTCCTACTAGCGGGGATAGTTGGGGAGGAGTTCTTC
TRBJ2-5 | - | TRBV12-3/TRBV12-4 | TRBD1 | CASSSGGSTQYF | TGTGCCAGCAGTTCAGGGGGCTCGACCCAGTACTTC
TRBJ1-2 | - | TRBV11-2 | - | CASSPSPQANYGYTF | TGTGCCAGCAGCCCCTCCCCCCAGGCGAATTATGGCTACACCTTC
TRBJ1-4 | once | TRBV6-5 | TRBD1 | CASSWAGGSEKLFF | TGTGCCAGCAGTTGGGCAGGGGGAAGTGAAAAACTGTTTTTT
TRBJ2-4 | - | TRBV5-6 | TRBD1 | CASSRPFTGDGNIQYF | TGTGCCAGCAGCCGCCCCTTTACAGGGGACGGAAACATTCAGTACTTC
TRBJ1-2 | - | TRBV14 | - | CASSPDRIYGYTF | TGTGCCAGCAGCCCTGACAGGATCTATGGCTACACCTTC
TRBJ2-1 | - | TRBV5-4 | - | CASSPGDSSYNEQFF | TGTGCCAGCAGCCCAGGCGACAGCTCCTACAATGAGCAGTTCTTC
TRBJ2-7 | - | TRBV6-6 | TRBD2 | CASSREGGLVYEQYF | TGTGCCAGCAGTCGCGAGGGGGGACTAGTCTACGAGCAGTACTTC
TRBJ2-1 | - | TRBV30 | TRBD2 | CAWSGGVFEQFF | TGTGCCTGGTCCGGGGGGGTGTTTGAGCAGTTCTTC
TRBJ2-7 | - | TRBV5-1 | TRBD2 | CASSLTGLAASQQYF | TGCGCCAGCAGCTTGACGGGACTAGCGGCGTCTCAGCAGTACTTC
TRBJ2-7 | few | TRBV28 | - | CASIQGHEQYF | TGTGCCAGCATACAGGGCCACGAGCAGTACTTC
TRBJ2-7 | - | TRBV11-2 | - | CASSSQAYEQYF | TGTGCCAGCAGCTCACAGGCCTACGAGCAGTACTTC
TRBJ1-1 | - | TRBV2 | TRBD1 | CASRGDRESGTEAFF | TGTGCCAGCAGAGGGGACAGGGAGTCGGGCACTGAAGCTTTCTTT
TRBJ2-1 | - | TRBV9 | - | CASSVLPTGSYNEQFF | TGTGCCAGCAGCGTCCTCCCGACAGGCTCCTACAATGAGCAGTTCTTC
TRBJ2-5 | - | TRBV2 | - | CASSEARRKETQYF | TGTGCCAGCAGTGAAGCACGGCGGAAAGAGACCCAGTACTTC
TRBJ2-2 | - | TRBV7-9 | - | CASSSGTPSNTGELFF | TGTGCCAGCAGCTCCGGGACACCCTCGAACACCGGGGAGCTGTTTTTT
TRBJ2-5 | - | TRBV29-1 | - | CSVQGRPVQETQYF | TGCAGCGTTCAGGGTAGGCCGGTCCAAGAGACCCAGTACTTC
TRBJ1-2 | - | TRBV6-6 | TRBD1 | CASGGTGAYYGYTF | TGTGCCAGCGGTGGGACAGGGGCCTACTATGGCTACACCTTC
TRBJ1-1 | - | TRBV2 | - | CASIQRAGLGTEAFF | TGTGCCAGCATCCAAAGGGCGGGGTTGGGCACTGAAGCTTTCTTT
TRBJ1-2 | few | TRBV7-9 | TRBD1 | CASSLPGTESMVGYTF | TGTGCCAGCAGCCTCCCGGGGACAGAGTCTATGGTGGGCTACACCTTC
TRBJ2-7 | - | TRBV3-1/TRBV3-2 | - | CASSQAGEQYF | TGTGCCAGCAGCCAAGCGGGGGAGCAGTACTTC
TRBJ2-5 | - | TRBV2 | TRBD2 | CASSGRGDLRETQYF | TGTGCCAGCAGTGGGCGGGGGGACCTCCGGGAGACCCAGTACTTC
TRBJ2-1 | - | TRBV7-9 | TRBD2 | CASSPRRAGGLVNEQFF | TGTGCCAGCAGCCCCCGAAGAGCGGGGGGGCTTGTGAATGAGCAGTTCTTC
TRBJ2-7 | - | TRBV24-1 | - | CATSDAGRYEQYF | TGTGCCACCAGTGATGCCGGTCGCTACGAGCAGTACTTC
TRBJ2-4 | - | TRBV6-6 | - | CASSPGLAGTGAKNIQYF | TGTGCCAGCAGTCCGGGACTAGCCGGGACAGGAGCCAAAAACATTCAGTACTTC
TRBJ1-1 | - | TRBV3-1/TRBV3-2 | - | CASSQGGSNTEAFF | TGTGCCAGCAGCCAAGGGGGCTCGAACACTGAAGCTTTCTTT
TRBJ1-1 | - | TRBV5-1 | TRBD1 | CASSGAGGGGNTEAFF | TGCGCCAGCAGCGGTGCAGGGGGCGGTGGGAACACTGAAGCTTTCTTT
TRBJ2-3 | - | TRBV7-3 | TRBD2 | CASSSRGGKDTQYF | TGTGCCAGCAGCTCGCGGGGGGGCAAAGATACGCAGTATTTT
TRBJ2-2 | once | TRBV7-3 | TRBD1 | CASGNRTGDTGELFF | TGTGCCAGCGGCAACAGGACAGGGGACACCGGGGAGCTGTTTTTT
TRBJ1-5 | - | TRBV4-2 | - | CASSRRGYQGENQPQHF | TGTGCCAGCAGCCGAAGGGGCTATCAGGGTGAGAATCAGCCCCAGCATTTT